A selection of T cell receptor beta chains follows, all from one sample in a study of T-cell memory formation after mild COVID-19. TCRdb re-analysed the 5' RACE reads in MiXCR, keeping a single row per CDR3 protein. The sample records 170,000 or so distinct CDR3 sequences, roughly 23% being singletons. Sequencing was carried out using PBMCs or a T cell subset sorted from them (not recorded which). These receptors were obtained from an adult woman who had mild COVID-19 (a few samples of this study predate the infection). Cell type and time point are not known. Each CDR3 is given with its conserved first and last residue. A D gene is named only where the DNA matches it firmly. Size values are once, few and many counts, or a class for expanded clones, and some rows have none.

CDR3 protein: CASSLASGGPYNEQFF; CDR3 DNA: TGCGCCAGCAGCTTGGCTAGCGGGGGGCCCTACAATGAGCAGTTCTTC; D gene: TRBD2; clone size: -; J gene: TRBJ2-1; CDR3 length: 16; V gene: TRBV5-1
CDR3 protein: CASSLDKGDRSRYNEQFF; CDR3 DNA: TGTGCCAGCAGCTTAGATAAGGGGGACAGGTCGAGGTACAATGAGCAGTTCTTC; D gene: TRBD1; clone size: few; J gene: TRBJ2-1; CDR3 length: 18; V gene: TRBV7-6
CDR3 protein: CASSQDGAGLETQYF; CDR3 DNA: TGTGCCAGCAGCCAAGACGGGGCGGGGTTAGAGACCCAGTACTTC; D gene: -; clone size: -; J gene: TRBJ2-5; CDR3 length: 15; V gene: TRBV3-1
CDR3 protein: CASRSGLPIQETQYF; CDR3 DNA: TGTGCCAGCCGGTCGGGACTACCGATCCAAGAGACCCAGTACTTC; D gene: TRBD2; clone size: -; J gene: TRBJ2-5; CDR3 length: 15; V gene: TRBV7-2
CDR3 protein: CASSLSSTLGNEQFF; CDR3 DNA: TGTGCCAGCAGCTTGTCTAGTACCCTTGGAAATGAGCAGTTCTTC; D gene: -; clone size: -; J gene: TRBJ2-1; CDR3 length: 15; V gene: TRBV7-9
CDR3 protein: CASSLGGDSYNEQFF; CDR3 DNA: TGTGCCAGCAGCTTAGGCGGGGACTCCTACAATGAGCAGTTCTTC; D gene: -; clone size: -; J gene: TRBJ2-1; CDR3 length: 15; V gene: TRBV7-9
CDR3 protein: CSASGILGSNYGYTF; CDR3 DNA: TGCAGTGCTAGTGGGATTCTTGGGTCCAACTATGGCTACACCTTC; D gene: -; clone size: -; J gene: TRBJ1-2; CDR3 length: 15; V gene: TRBV20-1
CDR3 protein: CASSGADNYQETQYF; CDR3 DNA: TGTGCCAGCAGTGGGGCGGACAACTACCAAGAGACCCAGTACTTC; D gene: -; clone size: -; J gene: TRBJ2-5; CDR3 length: 15; V gene: TRBV2
CDR3 protein: CASSLAPGTGIDAEQFF; CDR3 DNA: TGTGCCAGCAGCCTAGCCCCCGGGACAGGGATTGACGCTGAGCAGTTCTTC; D gene: TRBD1; clone size: -; J gene: TRBJ2-1; CDR3 length: 17; V gene: TRBV4-2
CDR3 protein: CASSPPFPGLKNIQYF; CDR3 DNA: TGTGCCAGCAGCCCGCCTTTTCCGGGGCTAAAAAACATTCAGTACTTC; D gene: -; clone size: -; J gene: TRBJ2-4; CDR3 length: 16; V gene: TRBV7-6
CDR3 protein: CASSQGLGGTEAFF; CDR3 DNA: TGCGCCAGCAGCCAAGGTTTAGGGGGTACTGAAGCTTTCTTT; D gene: -; clone size: -; J gene: TRBJ1-1; CDR3 length: 14; V gene: TRBV4-3
CDR3 protein: CASSQGQDTQYF; CDR3 DNA: TGTGCCAGCAGCCAAGGCCAGGATACGCAGTATTTT; D gene: -; clone size: few; J gene: TRBJ2-3; CDR3 length: 12; V gene: TRBV4-2
CDR3 protein: CASSFLYQETQYF; CDR3 DNA: TGTGCCAGCTCTTTCCTGTATCAAGAGACCCAGTACTTC; D gene: -; clone size: -; J gene: TRBJ2-5; CDR3 length: 13; V gene: TRBV18
CDR3 protein: CSAPSGSSIYEQYF; CDR3 DNA: TGCAGTGCTCCAAGCGGGAGTTCAATCTACGAGCAGTACTTC; D gene: TRBD2; clone size: -; J gene: TRBJ2-7; CDR3 length: 14; V gene: TRBV20-1
CDR3 protein: CASSSRAGGTNEQFF; CDR3 DNA: TGTGCCAGCAGCTCCCGGGCAGGGGGCACGAATGAGCAGTTCTTC; D gene: TRBD1; clone size: few; J gene: TRBJ2-1; CDR3 length: 15; V gene: TRBV11-3
CDR3 protein: CASSEYSHSSYNEQFF; CDR3 DNA: TGTGCCAGCAGTGAGTACTCGCATAGCTCCTACAATGAGCAGTTCTTC; D gene: -; clone size: -; J gene: TRBJ2-1; CDR3 length: 16; V gene: TRBV25-1
CDR3 protein: CASRREMATYEQYF; CDR3 DNA: TGTGCCAGTAGACGGGAGATGGCCACCTACGAGCAGTACTTC; D gene: -; clone size: -; J gene: TRBJ2-7; CDR3 length: 14; V gene: TRBV27